This is a list of T cell receptor beta chains from one sample in a study of post-analysis software for immune sequencing data. Via MiXCR, TCRdb re-called the PCR reads, giving one row per CDR3 protein. The table has fewer than 850,000 distinct CDR3 sequences, roughly 27% seen once. Sequenced sample: blood. The source is a girl between 5 and 17 years old with multiple sclerosis. CDR3s include the opening cysteine and the closing phenylalanine or tryptophan. D genes are given only for firm matches. Clone size is not always given. Where it is, it says once, few, many or a class for expanded clones.

clone_size	j_call	d_call	v_call	cdr3_nt	cdr3_aa
NA	TRBJ2-3	TRBD2	TRBV6-5	TGTGCCAGCAGCCCCCTAGCGGGTGGAGGGGGAGATACGCAGTATTTT	CASSPLAGGGGDTQYF
few	TRBJ1-4	TRBD1	TRBV29-1	TGCAGCGTGGGGCGACAGGGGGATAATGAAAAACTGTTTTTT	CSVGRQGDNEKLFF
few	TRBJ2-3	TRBD1	TRBV14	TGTGCCAGCAGCGTGGGACAGCCCACAGATACGCAGTATTTT	CASSVGQPTDTQYF
NA	TRBJ2-6	TRBD1	TRBV18	TGTGCCAGCTCACCATCGACAGGGGATCTGCCCCTCGGGGCCAACGTCCTGACTTTC	CASSPSTGDLPLGANVLTF
few	TRBJ2-7	NA	TRBV5-6	TGTGCCAGCAGCTTGAGACGGGACTACGAGCAGTACTTC	CASSLRRDYEQYF
NA	TRBJ2-2	TRBD1	TRBV6-1	TGTGCCAGCAGTCCCCACCGGACAGGGTCGGGCACCGGGGAGCTGTTTTTT	CASSPHRTGSGTGELFF
NA	TRBJ2-7	TRBD1	TRBV7-9	TGTGCCAGCAGCTTTGTGACAGGGGAAGGCGAGCAGTACTTC	CASSFVTGEGEQYF
NA	TRBJ2-4	TRBD1	TRBV29-1	TGCAGCGTTGAAGTCGGACAGGGCTACATTCAGTACTTC	CSVEVGQGYIQYF
NA	TRBJ2-1	NA	TRBV9	TGTGCCAGCAGCCAACTGGGGGGCAGCTACAATGAGCAGTTCTTC	CASSQLGGSYNEQFF
few	TRBJ2-7	TRBD2	TRBV6-2/TRBV6-3	TGTGCCAGCAGTGCCAATAGCGGGAACGAGCAGTACTTC	CASSANSGNEQYF
once	TRBJ2-5	TRBD2	TRBV5-1	TGCGCCAGCGCCCGACCGGGACTAGCGGAACAAGAGACCCAGTACTTC	CASARPGLAEQETQYF
once	TRBJ2-7	TRBD2	TRBV20-1	TGCAGTGCTAAGTGGACTAGCGGGCCGGCTTCCTACGAGCAGTACTTC	CSAKWTSGPASYEQYF
NA	TRBJ2-1	TRBD2	TRBV5-1	TGCGCCAGCAGCTTGGGGCCTAGCGGGGGAAGCTCCTACAATGAGCAGTTCTTC	CASSLGPSGGSSYNEQFF
many	TRBJ2-5	NA	TRBV20-1	TGCAGTCCCGTCCGAGAGACCCAGTACTTC	CSPVRETQYF
NA	TRBJ1-1	NA	TRBV29-1	TGCAGCGTTGAAGTTTGGGGAAACACTGAAGCTTTCTTT	CSVEVWGNTEAFF
NA	TRBJ2-7	TRBD2	TRBV20-1	TGCAGTGCTAGTTCGACTAGCGGTTACGAGCAGTACTTC	CSASSTSGYEQYF
NA	TRBJ1-2	NA	TRBV9	TGTGCCAGCAGCGCCCGGGCAGTCGGCTATGGCTACACCTTC	CASSARAVGYGYTF
few	TRBJ1-2	NA	TRBV6-5	TGTGCCAGCAGCGCACAGGGTTACTATGGCTACACCTTC	CASSAQGYYGYTF
few	TRBJ2-7	NA	TRBV9	TGTGCCAGCAGCGAGGCAGGCGTTAGGAGCGAGCAGTACTTC	CASSEAGVRSEQYF
NA	TRBJ2-3	NA	TRBV14	TGTGCCAGCAGCCAAGATCGTCGCCACCCAGATACGCAGTATTTT	CASSQDRRHPDTQYF
few	TRBJ2-1	TRBD2	TRBV29-1	TGCAGCGGTATAGCGGGAGGGGTGGCTGAGCAGTTCTTC	CSGIAGGVAEQFF
few	TRBJ2-7	TRBD1	TRBV20-1	TGCAGTGCCAGGGACAGGGTGACCTACGAGCAGTACTTC	CSARDRVTYEQYF
NA	TRBJ1-6	NA	TRBV12-3/TRBV12-4	TGTGCCGGCAGCAACAGGGTTGGAAGGGTGCAAAATTCACCCCTCCACTTT	CAGSNRVGRVQNSPLHF
NA	TRBJ1-5	NA	TRBV20-1	TGCAGTGCCATCGGGAAGTCGGGATTAGGCGATCAGCCCCAGCATTTT	CSAIGKSGLGDQPQHF
few	TRBJ2-5	TRBD2	TRBV7-9	TGTGCCAGCAGCAAGCGGGACTACCCCGTCCAAGAGACCCAGTACTTC	CASSKRDYPVQETQYF
NA	TRBJ2-7	NA	TRBV15	TGTGCCACCAGCAGAGATAAGGCAGGGAGTCGAGAGCAGTACTTC	CATSRDKAGSREQYF
many	TRBJ2-7	NA	TRBV15	TGTGCCACCAGCAGAGCAGACAAGATACTCAACGAGCAGTACTTC	CATSRADKILNEQYF
NA	TRBJ1-2	NA	TRBV7-8	TGTGCCAGCAGCTTACTAAACATACTCAAATATGGCTACACCTTC	CASSLLNILKYGYTF
few	TRBJ2-7	NA	TRBV29-1	TGCAGCGTTGGGGGGATGGGGTCGGTCTACGAGCAGTACTTC	CSVGGMGSVYEQYF
few	TRBJ1-1	NA	TRBV5-1	TGCGCCAGCAGCTACAATAAGGAGGGTACTGAAGCTTTCTTT	CASSYNKEGTEAFF
NA	TRBJ2-6	NA	TRBV4-1	TGCGCCAGCAGCCATACAGAGTCTGGGGCCAACGTCCTGACTTTC	CASSHTESGANVLTF
NA	TRBJ2-3	NA	TRBV7-2	TGTGCCAGCAGCCCAGGGATTAGCCGGGGAGATACGCAGTATTTT	CASSPGISRGDTQYF
few	TRBJ1-2	NA	TRBV6-1	TGTGCCAGCAGTGAAGACCGGGACCTTCAGTTGTATGGCTACACCTTC	CASSEDRDLQLYGYTF
many	TRBJ2-3	NA	TRBV24-1	TGTGCCACCAGTCGGAATAACCCTAGCACAGATACGCAGTATTTT	CATSRNNPSTDTQYF
few	TRBJ1-2	NA	TRBV7-2	TGTGCCAGCAGCCTGCAGCTTGGCGGCTACACCTTC	CASSLQLGGYTF
few	TRBJ2-7	NA	TRBV27	TGTGCCAGCAGCTTGAACGGAGGGGACTACGAGCAGTACTTC	CASSLNGGDYEQYF
NA	TRBJ1-2	NA	TRBV7-2	TGTGCCAGCAGCTTAGGGGCCGCCAGCTTTAACTATGGCTACACCTTC	CASSLGAASFNYGYTF
many	TRBJ1-4	NA	TRBV6-6	TGTGCCAGCAACCTAGACCGTGGTGAAAAACTGTTTTTT	CASNLDRGEKLFF
many	TRBJ2-1	TRBD1	TRBV29-1	TGCAGCGTTGAAGATCTTCCGGCAGGGGGAACCTACGATGAGCAGTTCTTC	CSVEDLPAGGTYDEQFF
NA	TRBJ2-1	TRBD2	TRBV7-9	TGTGCCAGCAGCGATCCGGGACAGAGGGCAACTAGCGGGAGTGCAGATGAGCAGTTCTTC	CASSDPGQRATSGSADEQFF
few	TRBJ2-5	NA	TRBV4-3	TGCGCCAGCAGCCAAGAACACTCCATGGGAGAGACCCAGTACTTC	CASSQEHSMGETQYF
many	TRBJ2-3	TRBD2	TRBV28	TGTGCCAGCAGTTTAGGGACTAGCGTCACAGATACGCAGTATTTT	CASSLGTSVTDTQYF
NA	TRBJ1-1	NA	TRBV29-1	TGCAGCGTCCGACGGGTGAACACTGAAGCTTTCTTT	CSVRRVNTEAFF
NA	TRBJ2-1	TRBD2	TRBV29-1	TGCAGCGTTGAGGGACTAGCGGGGGCATCCTACAATGAGCAGTTCTTC	CSVEGLAGASYNEQFF
NA	TRBJ1-1	NA	TRBV5-1	TGCGCCAGCAGCTCCCCCTCCAACACTGAAGCTTTCTTT	CASSSPSNTEAFF
few	TRBJ2-1	NA	TRBV12-3/TRBV12-4	TGTGCCAGCAGTCTATCCGGGGGCTCGGGCAATGAGCAGTTCTTC	CASSLSGGSGNEQFF
NA	TRBJ1-4	TRBD1	TRBV29-1	TGCAGCGCCGCAACAGGGGGCGAAAGGGAAAAACTGTTTTTT	CSAATGGEREKLFF
few	TRBJ2-1	TRBD2	TRBV14	TGTGCCAGCAGCCAACGACTAGCGGGAAGGGGTGAGCAGTTCTTC	CASSQRLAGRGEQFF
many	TRBJ2-7	NA	TRBV14	TGTGCCAGCAGCCGGCAAGACTCCTACGAGCAGTACTTC	CASSRQDSYEQYF
NA	TRBJ2-3	TRBD2	TRBV9	TGTGCCAGCAGCGTAAGCAGCGGGGGGGCCACGGATACGCAGTATTTT	CASSVSSGGATDTQYF
many	TRBJ2-5	NA	TRBV29-1	TGCAGCGCAGCTAAGAAGGTGGGAGAGACCCAGTACTTC	CSAAKKVGETQYF
NA	TRBJ1-1	NA	TRBV3-1	TGTGCCAGCAGCCTCCGGACACGAACGAACACTGAAGCTTTCTTT	CASSLRTRTNTEAFF
NA	TRBJ2-1	TRBD2	TRBV7-2	TGTGCCAGCAGCTTATTTCCAGCGGGAGGGGTCGTGCATGAGCAGTTCTTC	CASSLFPAGGVVHEQFF
few	TRBJ2-5	NA	TRBV20-1	TGCAGTGCTAGAGAAGGACACAACCGGGAGACCCAGTACTTC	CSAREGHNRETQYF
NA	TRBJ2-3	NA	TRBV11-2	TGTGCCAGCAGCCGTAGAGAGACGAGAAGCACAGATACGCAGTATTTT	CASSRRETRSTDTQYF
few	TRBJ2-3	NA	TRBV20-1	TGCAGTGCTAGAATCCCCACAGGATACACAGATACGCAGTATTTT	CSARIPTGYTDTQYF
few	TRBJ1-5	NA	TRBV6-1	TGTGCCAGCAGTGCTCTCTTCGGACGCAATCAGCCCCAGCATTTT	CASSALFGRNQPQHF
NA	TRBJ2-3	NA	TRBV7-2	TGTGCCAGCTCTCAAAACCAGGGCACAGATACGCAGTATTTT	CASSQNQGTDTQYF
NA	TRBJ2-3	NA	TRBV24-1	TGTGCCACCTCTGAAGGGGCCACAGATACGCAGTATTTT	CATSEGATDTQYF
few	TRBJ1-5	NA	TRBV6-6	TGTGCCACCTCGGCAGGGCAAGGTCAGCCCCAGCATTTT	CATSAGQGQPQHF